This T cell receptor (beta chain) was profiled in a study of control samples from healthy donors and cancer patients. Per germline, CDR1 WNHNN and CDR2 SYGVQD (reference sequence). The CDR3 covers 14 residues. V gave up 5 bases and J gave up 7 bases; unmatched junction bases: 7. Assay: immunoSEQ multiplex PCR; the TCRdb copy retains only in-frame clones and omits some. This table has approximately 90,000 clones, around four fifths appearing once. Sequencing was done on a sample of blood. The TCR sequence derives from a young man in good health. The chain has TRBV10-1 and TRBJ2-3, with 9 positions matching TRBD2. The CDR3 loop reads CASSSLAGKNTQYF. The CDR3 nucleotides are TGCGCCAGCAGTAGTCTAGCGGGGAAAAATACGCAGTATTTT.